The clone carrying this TCR beta chain was found many times. Its specificity is not known. The CDR3 contains 16 residues. Trimming cost V 5 bases and J 4 bases; bases outside gene matches: 10. Germline assignment: CDR1 SGHTA and CDR2 FQGTGA. TCRdb reprocessed the RT-PCR reads with MiXCR, giving one entry per CDR3 protein. The data contain 500,000 or so distinct CDR3 sequences, about 15% of them singletons. This specimen belongs to a study of response to subunit inactivated influenza vaccine. General study points: New T cells are recruited in small numbers by each seasonal influenza vaccination, according to the authors' suggestion.

The sequence was collected from a man between 50 and 69 years old who received an inactivated influenza vaccine. The sample consisted of CD4+ T cells sorted from PBMCs, taken approximately 25 months after vaccination. This chain joins TRBV7-3 and TRBJ2-3, with TRBD2 matching 9 bases. The chain's CDR3 is CASSLMGSGSSDTQYF. The CDR3 DNA follows: TGTGCCAGCAGCCTAATGGGTAGCGGGAGTTCAGATACGCAGTATTTT.